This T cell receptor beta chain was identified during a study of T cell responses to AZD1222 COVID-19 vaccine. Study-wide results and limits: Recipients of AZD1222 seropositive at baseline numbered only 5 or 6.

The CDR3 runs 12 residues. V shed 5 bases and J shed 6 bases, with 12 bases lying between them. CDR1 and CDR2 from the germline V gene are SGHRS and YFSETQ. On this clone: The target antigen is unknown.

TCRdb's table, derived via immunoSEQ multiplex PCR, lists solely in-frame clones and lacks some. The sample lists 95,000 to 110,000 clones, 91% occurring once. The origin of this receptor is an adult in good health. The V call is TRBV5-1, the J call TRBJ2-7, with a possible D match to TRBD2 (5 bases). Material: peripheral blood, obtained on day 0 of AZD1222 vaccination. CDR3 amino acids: CASRLELSEQYF. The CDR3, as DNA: TGCGCCAGCAGACTAGAGCTGAGCGAGCAGTACTTC.